Listed below are T cell receptor beta chains from one sample, sequenced in a study of blood T cell repertoires in COVID-19. TCRdb's table, derived via immunoSEQ multiplex PCR, lists solely in-frame clones and lacks some. The sample has 250,000 to 350,000 clones, under 85% seen once; the top ten hold 0.85% to 0.9%. Sequencing was done on a sample of peripheral blood. Every receptor here comes from a human donor with COVID-19, enrolled during active disease. The donor label of this sample is uncertain. CDR3s include the opening cysteine and the closing phenylalanine or tryptophan. A D gene is named only where the DNA matches it firmly. The size entry is marked missing in some rows and otherwise reads once, few, many or a size class.

>TRBJ1-6|NA|NA|TRBV18
TGTGCCAGCTCACCAGCGTCTTTTCTCGGGATGTCACCCCTCCACTTT
CASSPASFLGMSPLHF
>TRBJ2-1|NA|NA|TRBV29-1
TGCAGCGTCGGGACTTCCTACAATGAGCAGTTCTTC
CSVGTSYNEQFF
>TRBJ2-1|NA|TRBD2|TRBV28
TGTGCCAGCAGTTCTCTTGGACTAGCGGGAAATGAGCAGTTCTTC
CASSSLGLAGNEQFF
>TRBJ2-1|NA|TRBD2|TRBV19
TGTGCCAGTAGGACTAGCGGGAGTTGGAATGAGCAGTTCTTC
CASRTSGSWNEQFF
>TRBJ1-4|once|NA|TRBV28
TGTGCCAGCAGATACTCCGGGGAAACTAATGAAAAACTGTTTTTT
CASRYSGETNEKLFF
>TRBJ2-4|NA|NA|TRBV20-1
TGCAGTGCTAGTAGAGGGTTTCGGAAAAACATTCAGTACTTC
CSASRGFRKNIQYF
>TRBJ1-5|NA|TRBD1|TRBV30
TGTGCCTGGACCGGGACAGACAATCAGCCCCAGCATTTT
CAWTGTDNQPQHF
>TRBJ1-6|NA|TRBD1|TRBV28
TGTGCCAGCAGGGACAGGTTCCATAATTCACCCCTCCACTTT
CASRDRFHNSPLHF
>TRBJ1-5|NA|NA|TRBV19
TGTGCCAGTAGTGGGTCAGGGCCTAATCAGCCCCAGCATTTT
CASSGSGPNQPQHF
>TRBJ2-1|NA|NA|TRBV28
TGTGCCAGCGGAATAGCGGAAAACAATGAGCAGTTCTTC
CASGIAENNEQFF
>TRBJ2-7|NA|NA|TRBV5-5
TGTGCCAGCAGCTTGAGGACAGATCTCTCCTACGAGCAGTACTTC
CASSLRTDLSYEQYF
>TRBJ1-1|NA|NA|TRBV6-2/TRBV6-3
TGTGCCAGCAGTTATCCTCCTCCGTTGAACACTGAAGCTTTCTTT
CASSYPPPLNTEAFF
>TRBJ2-5|few|TRBD1|TRBV6-6
TGTGCCAGCAGACGGGGACAGGGGGCGCATGCAGAGACCCAGTACTTC
CASRRGQGAHAETQYF
>TRBJ1-1|few|NA|TRBV12-3/TRBV12-4
TGTGCCAGCAGCGGACAGCTGAACACTGAAGCTTTCTTT
CASSGQLNTEAFF
>TRBJ2-3|NA|TRBD2|TRBV3-1/TRBV3-2
TGTGCCAGCAGCGGGACTAGCGGCAACTCCCTTAGCACAGATACGCAGTATTTT
CASSGTSGNSLSTDTQYF
>TRBJ1-1|NA|NA|TRBV19
TGTGCCAGTAGCAAACCGGGACATCGGGGCACTGAAGCTTTCTTT
CASSKPGHRGTEAFF
>TRBJ2-1|NA|TRBD2|TRBV3-1/TRBV3-2
TGTGCCAGCAGCCGTGGGATCTCCGGGACTAGCGGGAGCAGCGAGCAGTTCTTC
CASSRGISGTSGSSEQFF
>TRBJ1-2|NA|TRBD1|TRBV2
TGTGCCAGCAATCGGGACAGGAAGGGGCCTAACTATGGCTACACCTTC
CASNRDRKGPNYGYTF
>TRBJ1-1|NA|NA|TRBV3-1/TRBV3-2
TGTGCCAGCAGCCAAGTACCGGGGGTGAACACTGAAGCTTTCTTT
CASSQVPGVNTEAFF
>TRBJ2-1|NA|TRBD2|TRBV29-1
TGCAGCCAACGAGCGGGGACGTTATACAATGAGCAGTTCTTC
CSQRAGTLYNEQFF
>TRBJ1-5|NA|NA|TRBV19
TGTGCCAGTAGACAGGGTGGCAATCAGCCCCAGCATTTT
CASRQGGNQPQHF
>TRBJ2-1|once|TRBD2|TRBV2
TGTGCCAGCAGCGAGACGGGACTACTCTTCTCCAATGAGCAGTTCTTC
CASSETGLLFSNEQFF
>TRBJ2-5|NA|TRBD2|TRBV6-5
TGTGCCACTTACCGACTAGCGGGAGAGACCCAGTACTTC
CATYRLAGETQYF
>TRBJ1-1|once|TRBD1|TRBV5-1
TGCGCCAGCAGCTTATCAGGGGGCGCTTACACTGAAGCTTTCTTT
CASSLSGGAYTEAFF
>TRBJ1-4|once|NA|TRBV5-6
TGTGCCAGCAGCTCCAGGCCCCGGGAGACGCGTGAAAAACTGTTTTTT
CASSSRPRETREKLFF
>TRBJ2-2|NA|TRBD2|TRBV19
TGTGCCAGTAGTGGCTGGACTAGCGGGAGCCCTAACACCGGGGAGCTGTTTTTT
CASSGWTSGSPNTGELFF
>TRBJ1-5|NA|NA|TRBV28
TGTGCCAGCAGTTTAACAGGTGATAGCAATCAGCCCCAGCATTTT
CASSLTGDSNQPQHF
>TRBJ2-5|NA|TRBD2|TRBV9
TGTGCCAGCAGCGTAGGTGCTAGCGGGAGGGCCGGCGAGACCCAGTACTTC
CASSVGASGRAGETQYF
>TRBJ2-5|once|TRBD2|TRBV19
TGTGCCAGTAGTTCACTAGCGGGAGTGGAGACCCAGTACTTC
CASSSLAGVETQYF
>TRBJ2-5|NA|NA|TRBV20-1
TGCAGTGCTAGAGACGTGGAGACCCAGTACTTC
CSARDVETQYF
>TRBJ2-7|few|NA|TRBV7-6
TGTGCCAGCAGCTTAGTGGGGGACATGGTAACCTCCTACGAGCAGTACTTC
CASSLVGDMVTSYEQYF
>TRBJ1-2|NA|TRBD1|TRBV27
TGTGCCAGCAGCCTAACAGGGGGCAAAGGTGGCTACACCTTC
CASSLTGGKGGYTF
>TRBJ1-1|NA|NA|TRBV10-3
TGTGCCATCGGTGCGGTTGAGACTGAAGCTTTCTTT
CAIGAVETEAFF
>TRBJ1-1|NA|NA|TRBV18
TGTGCCAGCACCCCGATCGGGGGAGGTACTGGGGAAGCTTTCTTT
CASTPIGGGTGEAFF
>TRBJ1-1|NA|NA|TRBV6-2/TRBV6-3
TGTGCCAGCAGTTACCCTCCGACAGGGAACACTGAAGCTTTCTTT
CASSYPPTGNTEAFF
>TRBJ1-1|NA|NA|TRBV28
TGTGCCAGCAGTTTACACAGAATAGTTGGAGCTTTCTTT
CASSLHRIVGAFF
>TRBJ2-1|NA|TRBD1|TRBV6-5
TGTGCCAGCAGCCGTGCGGGACAGGGGATTATTGAGCAGTTCTTC
CASSRAGQGIIEQFF
>TRBJ1-2|few|TRBD1|TRBV19
TGTGCCAGTAGTGACAGGGGGCGCGGCTATGGCTACACCTTC
CASSDRGRGYGYTF
>TRBJ2-5|NA|TRBD1|TRBV28
TGTGCCAGCAGTTTACAGGGGGCCGGTGGAGAGACCCAGTACTTC
CASSLQGAGGETQYF
>TRBJ2-7|NA|TRBD1|TRBV7-9
TGTGCCAGCAGCCTCCAGACAGGGGAGCAGTACTTC
CASSLQTGEQYF
>TRBJ1-4|NA|TRBD1|TRBV28
TGTGCCAGCAGCCGGCGGGACAGGGGGATTCCTAATGAAAAACTGTTTTTT
CASSRRDRGIPNEKLFF
>TRBJ2-7|few|NA|TRBV6-5
TGTGCCAGCAGTTCCCTCAGAGGTATACGAACCTACGAGCAGTACTTC
CASSSLRGIRTYEQYF
>TRBJ1-1|NA|NA|TRBV6-2/TRBV6-3
TGTGCCAGCAGTATGAAGTTTGCGGACACTGAAGCTTTCTTT
CASSMKFADTEAFF
>TRBJ1-1|NA|NA|TRBV7-2
TGTGCCAGCAGCCCTGATCAGGGGCTTGAAGCTTTCTTT
CASSPDQGLEAFF
>TRBJ1-1|NA|TRBD1|TRBV6-4
TGTGCCAGCATGGGGACAGGGGAAATTCGGCGAGGGGCTTTCTTT
CASMGTGEIRRGAFF
>TRBJ2-7|NA|NA|TRBV11-2
TGTGCCAGCAGTACAGGCTTGGGGTCCTACGAGCAGTACTTC
CASSTGLGSYEQYF
>TRBJ2-1|NA|NA|TRBV30
TGTGCCTGGAGTGGTATCAGCTCTAGGGGTAGCTCCTACAATGAGCAGTTCTTC
CAWSGISSRGSSYNEQFF
>TRBJ2-1|NA|NA|TRBV5-4
TGTGCCAGCAGCCTACCGCGGCGCAATGAGCAGTTCTTC
CASSLPRRNEQFF
>TRBJ2-1|NA|TRBD2|TRBV6-2/TRBV6-3
TGTGCCAGCAGTTACCGAGCGGGAAGCTCCTACAATGAGCAGTTCTTC
CASSYRAGSSYNEQFF
>TRBJ1-2|NA|TRBD1|TRBV5-1
TGCGCCAGCAGCTCCGGACAGGCTGACTATGGCTACACCTTC
CASSSGQADYGYTF